This T cell receptor (beta chain) was recovered during a study of technical replicates of blood from a handful of donors. Germline V lookup: CDR1 SGHNT, CDR2 YYREEE (reference sequence). Trimming removed 0 bases from V and 6 bases from J; junction bases left unmatched: 2. This CDR3 contains 16 residues. Sequencing was performed with immunoSEQ multiplex PCR; in TCRdb, only in-frame clones are kept and a portion is missing. Here the sample spans 75,000 to 95,000 clones, roughly 92% being singletons. The V and J genes are TRBV5-4 and TRBJ2-1; TRBD2 matches 14 bases. The material sequenced was T cells isolated from PBMCs. This clonotype was obtained from a human donor in good health. In DNA, the CDR3 is TGTGCCAGCAGCTTGGGGGGACTAGCGGGGGCCAATGAGCAGTTCTTC. Its translation is CASSLGGLAGANEQFF.